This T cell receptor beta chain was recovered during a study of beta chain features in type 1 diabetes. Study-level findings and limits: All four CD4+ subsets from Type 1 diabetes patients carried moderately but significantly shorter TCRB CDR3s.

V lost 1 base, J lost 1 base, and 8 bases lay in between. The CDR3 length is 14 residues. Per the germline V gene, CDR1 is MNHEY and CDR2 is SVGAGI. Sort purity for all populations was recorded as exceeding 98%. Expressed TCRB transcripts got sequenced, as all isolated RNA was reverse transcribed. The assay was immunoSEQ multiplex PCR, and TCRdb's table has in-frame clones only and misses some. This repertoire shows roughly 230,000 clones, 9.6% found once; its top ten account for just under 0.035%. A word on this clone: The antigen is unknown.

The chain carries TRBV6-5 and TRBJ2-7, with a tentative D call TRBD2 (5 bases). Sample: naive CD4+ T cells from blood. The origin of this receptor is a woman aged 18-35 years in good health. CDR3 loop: CASSYYRGSYEQYF. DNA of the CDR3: TGTGCCAGCAGTTACTATCGGGGTTCCTACGAGCAGTACTTC.